What follows are 21 T cell receptor beta chains derived from one specimen sequenced in a study of shared clonotypes between healthy human individuals. Produced via immunoSEQ multiplex PCR; TCRdb's table is partial and in-frame only. Of over a million clones listed, about 84% are singletons. The source material was memory CD4+ T cells from PBMCs. Subset denoted: CD45RA-negative fraction. Receptor source: a young man in good health. Some clones in this sample may be carry-over from other donors' samples.

The rearrangement joins TRBV7-3 to TRBJ1-1; D remains unclear. Germline CDR1 is SGHTA and CDR2 is FQGTGA. Trimming removed 4 bases from V and 3 bases from J, with 9 bases in between. This CDR3 has 13 residues. The CDR3 sequence: CASSSSVYTEAFF. In DNA form, the CDR3 reads TGTGCCAGCAGCTCATCCGTGTACACTGAAGCTTTCTTT.

This clone was detected once. V gene TRBV5-6 combines with J gene TRBJ1-1; D is uncertain. The CDR3 loop spans 15 amino acids. The ends were cut back, 1 base at V and 0 bases at J, with 10 bases in the middle. Germline V gene data show CDR1 as SGHDT and CDR2 as YYEEEE. The CDR3 nucleotides are TGTGCCAGCAGCTTGAGGTCCAGCGTGAACACTGAAGCTTTCTTT. This codes for CASSLRSSVNTEAFF.

Turning to this clone: Within the sample, other DNA sequences also encode this same CDR3. V is TRBV28 and J is TRBJ1-5; 7 bases are a match to TRBD1. V shed 6 bases and J 1 base; nucleotides not matched to a gene: 3. The CDR3 length is 14 residues. The germline V gene encodes CDR1 MDHEN and CDR2 SYDVKM. The CDR3 loop reads CASSRGGSNQPQHF. The CDR3 DNA reads as TGTGCCAGCAGCAGGGGGGGAAGCAATCAGCCCCAGCATTTT.

The chain joins TRBV7-2 to TRBJ2-5; tentative D call: TRBD2 (6 bases). The CDR3 is made up of 14 amino acids. The V end was cut by 2 bases, the J end by 4 bases, with 11 bases between. CDR1 and CDR2 from the germline V gene are SGHTA and FQGNSA. DNA of the CDR3: TGTGCCAGCAGCTTAATGCCGGGAGCAGAGACCCAGTACTTC. Amino acid sequence: CASSLMPGAETQYF.

For the CDR3, the DNA is TGTGCCAGCAGCCCGATGGACAGGGCGTACGAGCAGTACTTC. Encoded protein: CASSPMDRAYEQYF. The chain has TRBV5-6 and TRBJ2-7; 8 nucleotides match TRBD1. V was pared by 4 bases and J by 4 bases, with 7 bases of the junction left unmatched. The CDR3 length is 14 residues. CDR1 SGHDT and CDR2 YYEEEE come from the germline V gene.

This rearrangement joins TRBV4-3 to TRBJ1-2; D call uncertain. The CDR3 extends over 17 amino acids. Per the germline V gene, CDR1 is LGHNA and CDR2 is YSLEER. The V gene lost 1 base and the J gene lost 5 bases, with 20 bases spanning the gap. Here the CDR3 DNA reads TGCGCCAGCAGCCAAGTTGGGTCGAGACCTCCACAATATGGCTACACCTTC. This sequence encodes CASSQVGSRPPQYGYTF.

This chain links TRBV4-3 with TRBJ2-1; 9 bases agree with TRBD2. The CDR3 is made up of 15 amino acids. With V trimmed by 4 bases and J by 6 bases, 7 bases remained unmatched. The V gene's germline CDR1 is LGHNA and CDR2 YSLEER. This chain's CDR3 is CASSPEAGGFNEQFF. Here the CDR3 DNA reads TGCGCCAGCAGCCCTGAGGCGGGAGGGTTCAATGAGCAGTTCTTC.

This clone was counted at least ten times. The rearrangement links TRBV7-8 to TRBJ2-2, with D maybe TRBD1 (8 bases). Germline V gene data show CDR1 as SGHVS and CDR2 as FQNEAQ. The CDR3 has 17 residues. Trimming took 5 bases from V and 4 from J, leaving 20 bases between them. The CDR3 DNA follows: TGTGCCAGCAGCGCAGGGGGCGGGAGAGGGACCACCGGGGAGCTGTTTTTT. Amino acid sequence: CASSAGGGRGTTGELFF.

There are a few counts of this clone. The rearrangement uses TRBV29-1 and TRBJ1-1; D is ambiguous. Between the trimmed V and J ends, which lost 6 bases and 5 bases, there was a span of 10 bases. This CDR3 is 11 amino acids long. Germline CDR1 reads SQVTM; CDR2 reads ANQGSEA. The CDR3 loop is CSVRRETEAFF. The CDR3 nucleotides are TGCAGCGTGAGACGGGAAACTGAAGCTTTCTTT.

The chain links TRBV10-2 to TRBJ2-1; 11 nucleotides align to TRBD2. The CDR3 sequence is 16 residues long. The germline V gene encodes CDR1 WSHSY and CDR2 SAAADI. V trimming: 6 bases; J trimming: 4 bases; junction bases outside the gene matches: 8. The chain's CDR3 is CASRESRTSGYNEQFF. The CDR3 DNA reads as TGCGCCAGCAGGGAATCTCGGACTAGCGGGTACAATGAGCAGTTCTTC.

The chain carries TRBV5-6 and TRBJ1-1, with 9 bases identical to TRBD1. Germline V gene sequence: CDR1 SGHDT, CDR2 YYEEEE. This CDR3 spans 17 amino acids. V shed 4 bases and J 1 base; nucleotides not matched to a gene: 11. The CDR3 loop reads CASSQVPGQGPNTEAFF. The CDR3 nucleotides are TGTGCCAGCAGCCAAGTCCCGGGACAGGGCCCGAACACTGAAGCTTTCTTT.

The CDR3 spells CASFNRGWANVLTF. CDR3 bases: TGTGCCAGCTTCAACAGGGGTTGGGCCAACGTCCTGACTTTC. The chain joins TRBV7-2 to TRBJ2-6; 7 positions agree with TRBD1. Germline V CDR1 and CDR2: SGHTA, FQGNSA. The CDR3 is 14 residues long. Trimming cost V 8 bases and J 5 bases; bases outside gene matches: 6.

In its sample, this clone was seen once. This sequence joins TRBV2 and TRBJ1-5, with D unresolved. V lost 2 bases and J 1 base, leaving 12 bases between the germline ends. CDR3 length: 16 amino acids. The germline V gene has CDR1 SNHLY and CDR2 FYNNEI. The CDR3 is CASSEMGSRSNQPQHF. CDR3 nucleotide sequence: TGTGCCAGCAGTGAAATGGGCAGCCGAAGCAATCAGCCCCAGCATTTT.

The V call is TRBV4-3, the J call TRBJ2-6, with 9 bases identical to TRBD2. This CDR3 has 22 residues. The V gene end was trimmed by 0 bases and the J gene end by 0 bases; junction bases not matched to a gene: 15. Germline loops: CDR1 LGHNA, CDR2 YSLEER. CDR3 coding DNA: TGCGCCAGCAGCCAAGATGTCCGCGGGAGGGGGTGGAGGAACTCTGGGGCCAACGTCCTGACTTTC. Translated: CASSQDVRGRGWRNSGANVLTF.

The CDR3 here is CASSAGTGGTGELFF. CDR3 nucleotides: TGCGCCAGCAGTGCCGGGACAGGCGGTACCGGGGAGCTGTTTTTT. The rearrangement joins TRBV10-1 to TRBJ2-2, with 8 bases that match TRBD1. Trimming took 4 bases from V and 5 from J; bases not matched to a gene: 6. The CDR3 loop spans 15 amino acids. Germline V gene data show CDR1 as WNHNN and CDR2 as SYGVQD (reference sequence).

This chain connects TRBV5-5 to TRBJ1-5; D is undetermined. Germline CDR1 and CDR2: SGHKS and YYEKEE (reference sequence). The germline V and J ends were trimmed by 4 bases and 3 bases, with 11 bases remaining between them. This CDR3 has 14 residues. The CDR3 spells CASSPGRNNQPQHF. The CDR3, as DNA: TGTGCCAGCAGCCCTGGACGGAACAATCAGCCCCAGCATTTT.

The chain couples TRBV27 to TRBJ2-1; TRBD1 is a possible D gene (6 bases). Trimming removed 6 bases from V and 0 bases from J, with 24 bases in between. Germline assignment: CDR1 MNHEY and CDR2 SMNVEV (reference sequence). The CDR3 consists of 19 residues. The CDR3 DNA is TGTGCCAGCAGGCCCGTAATTCCTCTCCGGGACACCTCCTACAATGAGCAGTTCTTC. It specifies CASRPVIPLRDTSYNEQFF.

CDR3 residues: CASSRGTPDYYEQYF. Here the CDR3 DNA reads TGCGCCAGCAGCCGGGGGACGCCTGATTACTACGAGCAGTACTTC. The J gene is TRBJ2-7, the V gene TRBV5-1, with TRBD2 as a possible D gene (6 bases). Trimming took off 4 bases at V and 3 bases at J, with 17 bases between the two ends. Germline V gives CDR1 SGHRS, CDR2 YFSETQ. This CDR3 has 15 amino acids.

The rearrangement joins TRBV27 to TRBJ1-5; no reliable D call. Trimming shortened V by 5 bases and J by 4 bases, and 15 bases separated the two germline ends. CDR1 MNHEY and CDR2 SMNVEV come from the germline V gene (reference sequence). CDR3 length equals 15 residues. CDR3 nucleotides: TGTGCCAGCAGTGAAAGACGCGGTCGGAATCAGCCCCAGCATTTT. The encoded protein is CASSERRGRNQPQHF.

This chain links TRBV11-3 with TRBJ2-1; 8 bases map to TRBD1. Per germline, CDR1 SGHNT and CDR2 YENEEA. Germline trimming cut 6 bases from V and 5 bases from J; bases unmatched to any gene: 9. The CDR3 is 15 residues long. CDR3 sequence reads: CASSPGQGTHNEQFF. As DNA, the CDR3 is TGTGCCAGCAGTCCCGGACAGGGAACTCACAATGAGCAGTTCTTC. Supplemented by reference TRBV11-3 and TRBJ2-1, the full variable domain reads EAGVVQSPRYKIIEKKQPVAFWCNPISGHNTLYWYLQNLGQGPELLIRYENEEAVDDSQLPKDRFSAERLKGVDSTLKIQPAELGDSAVYLCASSPGQGTHNEQFFGPGTRLTVL.

The chain combines TRBV6-6 with TRBJ1-1; 7 nucleotides agree with TRBD1. CDR1 MNHNY and CDR2 SVGAGI come from the germline V gene (reference sequence). Trimming took 4 bases from V and 4 from J; bases not matched to a gene: 9. This CDR3 has 15 residues. The CDR3 loop is CASSSQGGWGTEAFF. The CDR3 nucleotides read TGTGCCAGCAGTTCCCAGGGGGGGTGGGGCACTGAAGCTTTCTTT.